The 18 T cell receptor beta chains presented below share a single source sample, sequenced in a study of CD8 T cells in ankylosing spondylitis. TCRdb called the 5' RACE reads again in MiXCR, with one record for every CDR3 protein. Of around 23,000 distinct CDR3 sequences in the sample, roughly 17% were seen once. The sample taken for sequencing was blood. Every receptor here comes from a male donor with ankylosing spondylitis or in good health (not recorded which).

This rearrangement joins TRBV24-1 to TRBJ2-3, with 7 positions matching TRBD2. Germline V lookup: CDR1 KGHDR, CDR2 SFDVKD. The CDR3 is 16 residues long. J lost 1 base, V lost 3 bases, and 6 bases had no gene match. The CDR3 region has the DNA TGTGCCACCAGTGATCCCATGGCGGGGGGCACAGATACGCAGTATTTT. Protein sequence: CATSDPMAGGTDTQYF.

This clonotype was detected ten times or more. The chain's CDR3 is CASSASTGGLNPYQFF. DNA of the CDR3: TGTGCCAGCAGCGCGTCGACAGGGGGACTTAATCCTTACCAGTTCTTC. The J gene is TRBJ2-1, the V gene TRBV25-1, with TRBD1 matching over 9 bases. Germline CDR1 reads MGHDK; CDR2 reads SYGVNS. The CDR3 runs 16 residues. Unmatched junction bases numbered 19, after V lost 6 bases and J lost 13 bases.

This clonotype came up many times. This sequence joins TRBV20-1 and TRBJ2-5; 7 positions match TRBD2. CDR3 length: 14 amino acids. Germline values: CDR1 DFQATT, CDR2 SNEGSKA (reference sequence). J was trimmed by 2 bases and V by 1 base; bases with no gene match: 4. CDR3 sequence: CSARVAGEQETQYF. The CDR3 bases are TGCAGTGCTAGAGTAGCGGGCGAACAAGAGACCCAGTACTTC.

The DNA of the CDR3 is TGCGCCAGCCCCCCCACCCGTCGGGTTGAGTGGACTGAAGCTTTCTTT. It is translated as CASPPTRRVEWTEAFF. The gene calls are TRBV5-1 and TRBJ1-1; D call uncertain. Trimming took 7 bases from V and 5 from J, leaving 24 bases between them. Looked up from germline, CDR1 is SGHRS and CDR2 is YFSETQ. The CDR3 consists of 16 residues.

The genes are TRBV28 and TRBJ2-2; 7 bases line up with TRBD1. Trimming took 1 base from V and 5 from J; bases not matched to a gene: 4. Germline CDR1 reads MDHEN; CDR2 reads SYDVKM. This CDR3 contains 15 residues. For the CDR3, the DNA is TGTGCCAGCAGTTTATTACAGGGGATAACCGGGGAGCTGTTTTTT. As protein: CASSLLQGITGELFF.

This clonotype was counted at least ten times. The genes are TRBV20-1 and TRBJ2-2; unclear D gene. The CDR3 totals 16 residues. Trimming shortened V by 4 bases and J by 1 base, and 16 bases separated the two germline ends. Germline CDR1 is DFQATT and CDR2 is SNEGSKA (reference sequence). The CDR3 is CSAIAPWPENTGELFF. The CDR3 DNA reads TGCAGTGCTATCGCCCCCTGGCCCGAGAACACCGGGGAGCTGTTTTTT.

The rearrangement uses TRBV20-1 and TRBJ2-2; no reliable D call. V was pared by 2 bases and J by 0 bases, with 7 bases between. CDR1 is DFQATT and CDR2 is SNEGSKA in the germline V gene (reference sequence). The CDR3 is made up of 14 amino acids. CDR3 coding DNA: TGCAGTGCTAGACGCAGCGCGAACACCGGGGAGCTGTTTTTT. Amino acid sequence: CSARRSANTGELFF.

This clonotype was counted at least ten times. The chain employs TRBV27 and TRBJ2-7; D is uncertain. V lost 6 bases and J lost 1, with 13 bases in between. This CDR3 is built from 14 residues. The V gene's germline CDR1 is MNHEY and CDR2 SMNVEV (reference sequence). CDR3 coding DNA: TGTGCCAGCAGCCGAACCCACTTATCCTACGAGCAGTACTTC. It yields the protein CASSRTHLSYEQYF.

This sequence joins TRBV15 and TRBJ2-2; no reliable D call. Germline V lookup: CDR1 LNHNV, CDR2 YYDKDF (reference sequence). The CDR3 totals 13 residues. The V and J ends lost 5 bases and 2 bases respectively, with 6 bases between them. The CDR3 DNA reads TGTGCCACCAGCCACGGTAACACCGGGGAGCTGTTTTTT. This encodes CATSHGNTGELFF.

This clonotype appeared many times. J is TRBJ1-1 and V is TRBV12-3 or TRBV12-4; no clear D. This CDR3 is built from 17 residues. V was trimmed by 7 bases and J by 1 base, leaving 22 bases between them. In DNA form, the CDR3 reads TGTGCCAGCACTATTGACCGGGTCTTACCGGGGAACACTGAAGCTTTCTTT. Translation: CASTIDRVLPGNTEAFF.

This sequence joins TRBV9 and TRBJ1-3; the D is unclear. The V end was cut by 4 bases, the J end by 12 bases, with 11 bases between. CDR1 SGDLS and CDR2 YYNGEE come from the germline V gene. The CDR3 length is 11 residues. In DNA, the CDR3 is TGTGCCAGCAGCCGTGGTTCTCACATATATTTT. The encoded protein is CASSRGSHIYF.

The table lists this clonotype with a few counts. The J gene is TRBJ1-1, the V gene TRBV5-1; D gene uncertain. Germline CDR1 SGHRS, CDR2 YFSETQ. V lost 3 bases to trimming and J lost 0 bases, with 6 bases between them. CDR3 length equals 13 residues. The CDR3 DNA reads as TGCGCCAGCAGCTATGACATGAACACTGAAGCTTTCTTT. Translating gives CASSYDMNTEAFF.

This clonotype appeared a few times. CDR3 in amino acids: CSVERGQETQYF. The CDR3 DNA is TGCAGCGTTGAACGCGGCCAAGAGACCCAGTACTTC. This sequence joins TRBV29-1 and TRBJ2-5; D remains unclear. The V gene's germline CDR1 is SQVTM and CDR2 ANQGSEA. The CDR3 covers 12 residues. Trimming removed 2 bases at V and 1 base at J, with 5 bases between.

The sample holds a few counts of this clonotype. The CDR3 sequence is CASSPLSRARTDTQYF. The CDR3 DNA sequence: TGTGCCAGCAGCCCCCTGTCCCGGGCTCGGACAGATACGCAGTATTTT. V and J are TRBV7-2 and TRBJ2-3; D gene ambiguous. The V end was cut by 5 bases, the J end by 3 bases, with 18 bases between. This CDR3 has 16 residues. Germline assignment: CDR1 SGHTA and CDR2 FQGNSA.

This clonotype has a handful of counts. The chain is built from TRBV7-9 and TRBJ2-1, with 9 bases identical to TRBD2. The CDR3 is made up of 17 amino acids. Per the germline V gene, CDR1 is SEHNR and CDR2 is FQNEAQ (reference sequence). V lost 5 bases to trimming and J lost 8 bases; unmatched junction nucleotides: 16. The CDR3 protein is CASSPSGGLAGLDEQFF. For the CDR3, the DNA is TGTGCCAGCAGCCCCAGTGGGGGGCTAGCGGGATTGGATGAGCAGTTCTTC.

This clonotype was observed a handful of times. This chain uses TRBV20-1 with TRBJ2-2; D is possibly TRBD2 (5 bases). This CDR3 contains 16 residues. Germline V gene lookup returns CDR1 DFQATT and CDR2 SNEGSKA (reference sequence). The V gene lost 6 bases and the J gene lost 7 bases, with 24 bases spanning the gap. Here the CDR3 DNA reads TGCAGTGCCGCAGATTCTCCGGGATTGGGCGGCGGGGAGCTGTTTTTT. This gives the protein CSAADSPGLGGGELFF.

This chain links TRBV20-1 with TRBJ1-5; 8 positions agree with TRBD1. Germline V gives CDR1 DFQATT, CDR2 SNEGSKA (reference sequence). V gave up 3 bases and J gave up 0 bases; unmatched junction bases: 7. The CDR3 contains 16 residues. The CDR3 is CSASRTGTGSNQPQHF. DNA for the CDR3: TGCAGTGCTAGTAGAACGGGGACAGGTAGCAATCAGCCCCAGCATTTT.

This clonotype was seen repeatedly, ten times or more. The V call is TRBV30, the J call TRBJ1-1; D call uncertain. Germline-derived CDR1 and CDR2 are GTSNPN and SVGIG (reference sequence). The ends were cut back, 5 bases at V and 0 bases at J, with 7 bases in the middle. The length of the CDR3 is 12 residues. For the CDR3, the DNA is TGTGCCTGGGGACGGGTGAACACTGAAGCTTTCTTT. The encoded protein is CAWGRVNTEAFF.